The T cell receptor beta chain described here comes from a study of CD8 T cells in Susac syndrome. Study-wide results and limits: Among active patients and in TEMRA cells, CD8+ clonal expansion in Susac reached its peak.

About this clonotype itself: Its antigen is unidentified.

CD8+ and CD4+ T cells from blood underwent TCR beta sequencing, which was carried out in a high-throughput format. Purification of the CD8+ and CD4+ T cells relied on negative isolation, and TEMRA cells underwent FACS enrichment. RNA was extracted with the RNeasy kit, and a quantity of about 0.45 to 1 ug was reverse transcribed using random hexamers. Multiplex immunoSEQ PCR targeted 54 Vbeta and 13 Jbeta TCR beta segments. TCRdb re-called the immunoSEQ multiplex PCR reads through MiXCR, storing one row per CDR3 protein. The sample has 70,000 to 100,000 distinct CDR3 sequences, 95% to 97% seen once. This TCR was sampled from a human donor with Susac syndrome. Sequenced input: CD8+ T cells from PBMCs.

DNA of the CDR3: TGTGCCAGCAGTTCCCTGTTCTCAGCCTACGAGCAGTACTTC. This gives the protein CASSSLFSAYEQYF. The V gene is TRBV27, the J gene TRBJ2-7; D is uncertain. Trimming stripped 4 bases from V and 2 bases from J, with 12 bases between. CDR1 MNHEY and CDR2 SMNVEV come from the germline V gene (reference sequence). The CDR3 is 14 residues long.